This T cell receptor (beta chain) was retrieved from a study of OX40 agonist ivuxolimab in advanced cancers. Study-level information: Ivuxolimab is a fully human IgG2 antibody that activates OX40 (CD134).

Note on this clone: The antigen is not known.

Study-wide points: Certain nonresponders likewise exhibited a low normalized T-cell clonal expansion.

Only in-frame clones appear in the TCRdb table, and some are missing; sequencing was by immunoSEQ multiplex PCR. The sample has some 80,000 clones, 90% to 95% seen once. The CDR3 runs to 13 residues. Germline V CDR1 and CDR2: MDHEN, SYDVKM. The specimen comprised CD4+ or CD8+ T cells sorted from blood, sampled in a trial of the OX40 agonist ivuxolimab. The rearrangement joins TRBV28 to TRBJ2-5, with D unresolved. The J call may not be correct, given that the DNA end is closer to TRBJ2-7. The sequence was obtained from an adult with an advanced solid tumor such as melanoma, head and neck, liver or kidney cancer. CDR3 in DNA: TGTGCCAGCAGACCCACCTCACACTACGAGCAGTACTTC. The encoded protein is CASRPTSHYEQYF.